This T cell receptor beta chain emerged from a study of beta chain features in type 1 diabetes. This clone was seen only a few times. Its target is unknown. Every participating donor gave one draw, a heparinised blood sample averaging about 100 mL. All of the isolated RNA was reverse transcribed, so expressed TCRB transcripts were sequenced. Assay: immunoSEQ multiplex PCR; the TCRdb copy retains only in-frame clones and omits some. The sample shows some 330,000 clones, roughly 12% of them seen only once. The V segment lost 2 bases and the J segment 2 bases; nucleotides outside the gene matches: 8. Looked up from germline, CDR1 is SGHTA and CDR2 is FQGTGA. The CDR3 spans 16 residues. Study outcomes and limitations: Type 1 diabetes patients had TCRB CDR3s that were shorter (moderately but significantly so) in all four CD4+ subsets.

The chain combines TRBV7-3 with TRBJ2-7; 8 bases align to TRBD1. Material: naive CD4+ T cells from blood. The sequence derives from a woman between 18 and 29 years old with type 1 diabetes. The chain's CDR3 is CASSLLGDRFPYEQYF. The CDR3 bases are TGTGCCAGCAGCTTACTGGGGGACAGGTTCCCCTACGAGCAGTACTTC.